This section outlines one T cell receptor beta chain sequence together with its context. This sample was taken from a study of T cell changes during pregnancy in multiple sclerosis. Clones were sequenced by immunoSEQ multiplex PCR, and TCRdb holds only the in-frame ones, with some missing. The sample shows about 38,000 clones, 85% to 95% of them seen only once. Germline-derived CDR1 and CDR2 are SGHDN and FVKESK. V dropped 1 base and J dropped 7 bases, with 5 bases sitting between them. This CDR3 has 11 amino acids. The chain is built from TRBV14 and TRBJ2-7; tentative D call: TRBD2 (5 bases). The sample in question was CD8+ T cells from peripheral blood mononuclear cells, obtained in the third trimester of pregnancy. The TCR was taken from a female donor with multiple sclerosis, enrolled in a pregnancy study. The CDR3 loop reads CASSQGGEQYF. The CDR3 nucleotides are TGTGCCAGCAGCCAAGGAGGGGAGCAGTACTTC.